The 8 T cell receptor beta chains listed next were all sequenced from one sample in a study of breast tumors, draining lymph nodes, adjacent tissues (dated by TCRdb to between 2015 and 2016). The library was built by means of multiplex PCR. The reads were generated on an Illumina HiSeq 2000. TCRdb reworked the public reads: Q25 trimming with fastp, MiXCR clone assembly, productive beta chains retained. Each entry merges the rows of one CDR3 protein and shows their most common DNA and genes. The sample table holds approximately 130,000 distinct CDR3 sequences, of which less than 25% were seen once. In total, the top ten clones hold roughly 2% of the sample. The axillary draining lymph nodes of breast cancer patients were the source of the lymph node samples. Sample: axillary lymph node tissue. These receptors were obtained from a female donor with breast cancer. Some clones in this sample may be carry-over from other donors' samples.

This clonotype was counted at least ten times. The CDR3 sequence: CASSFPLDPPYGYTF. CDR3 bases: TGTGCCAGCAGCTTCCCCCTAGACCCCCCCTATGGCTACACCTTC. The chain uses TRBV7-9 and TRBJ1-2; D is ambiguous. V lost 3 bases, J lost 4 bases, and 15 bases lay in between. CDR3 length: 15 residues. Germline lookup yields CDR1 SEHNR and CDR2 FQNEAQ (reference sequence).

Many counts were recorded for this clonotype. The CDR3 DNA follows: TGCAGTGCTAGAGGGACGGGATCCTACGAGCAGTACTTC. Protein sequence: CSARGTGSYEQYF. The V call is TRBV20-1, the J call TRBJ2-7; D perhaps matches TRBD2 (5 bases). The V end was cut by 1 base, the J end by 1 base, with 8 bases between. Germline V gene lookup returns CDR1 DFQATT and CDR2 SNEGSKA (reference sequence). The CDR3 covers 13 residues.

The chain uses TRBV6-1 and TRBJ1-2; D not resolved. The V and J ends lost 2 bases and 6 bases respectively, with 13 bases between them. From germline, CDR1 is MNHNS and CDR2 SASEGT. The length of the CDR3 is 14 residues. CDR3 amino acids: CASSEFGSVNGYTF. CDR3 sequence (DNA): TGTGCCAGCAGTGAATTCGGGAGTGTAAATGGCTACACCTTC.

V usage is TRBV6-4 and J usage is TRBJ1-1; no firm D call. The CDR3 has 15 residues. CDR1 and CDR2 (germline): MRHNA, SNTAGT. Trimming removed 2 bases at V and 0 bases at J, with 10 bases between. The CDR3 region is CASSDPGRMNTEAFF. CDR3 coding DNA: TGTGCCAGCAGTGACCCGGGGAGAATGAACACTGAAGCTTTCTTT.

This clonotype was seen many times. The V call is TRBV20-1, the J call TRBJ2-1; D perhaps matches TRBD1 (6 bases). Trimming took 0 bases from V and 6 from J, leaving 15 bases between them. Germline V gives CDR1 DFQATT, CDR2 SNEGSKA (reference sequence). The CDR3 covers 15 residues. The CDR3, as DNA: TGCAGTGCTAGAGATGGGGATAGAGGGGGCAATGAGCAGTTCTTC. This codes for CSARDGDRGGNEQFF.

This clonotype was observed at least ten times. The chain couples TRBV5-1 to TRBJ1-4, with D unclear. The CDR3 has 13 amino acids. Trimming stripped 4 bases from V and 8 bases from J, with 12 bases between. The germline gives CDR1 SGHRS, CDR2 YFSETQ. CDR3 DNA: TGCGCCAGCAGCGTGCTGGGATACGAAAAACTGTTTTTT. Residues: CASSVLGYEKLFF.

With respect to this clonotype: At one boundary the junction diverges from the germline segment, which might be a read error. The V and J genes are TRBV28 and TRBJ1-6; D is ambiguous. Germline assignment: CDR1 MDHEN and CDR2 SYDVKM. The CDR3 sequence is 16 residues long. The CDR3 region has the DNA TGCGCCAGCAGTGACAATAGGAGCTCCTATAATTCACCCCTCCACTTT. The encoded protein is CASSDNRSSYNSPLHF.

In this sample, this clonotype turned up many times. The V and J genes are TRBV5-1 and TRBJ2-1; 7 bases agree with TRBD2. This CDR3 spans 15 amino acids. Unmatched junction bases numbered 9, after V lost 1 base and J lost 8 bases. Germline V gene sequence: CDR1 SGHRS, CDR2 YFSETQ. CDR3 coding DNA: TGCGCCAGCAGCTTGTGGGGGAGGGCCATGGATGAGCAGTTCTTC. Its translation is CASSLWGRAMDEQFF.